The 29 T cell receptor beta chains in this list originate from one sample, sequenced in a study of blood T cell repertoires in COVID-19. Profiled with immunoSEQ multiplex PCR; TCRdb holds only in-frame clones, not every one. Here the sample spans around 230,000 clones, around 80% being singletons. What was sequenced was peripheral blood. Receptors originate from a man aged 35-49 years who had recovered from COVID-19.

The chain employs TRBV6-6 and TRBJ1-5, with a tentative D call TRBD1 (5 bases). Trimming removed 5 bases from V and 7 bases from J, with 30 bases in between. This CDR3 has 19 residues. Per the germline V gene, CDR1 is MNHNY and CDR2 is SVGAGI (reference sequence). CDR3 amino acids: CASSPRQKSLDKVRQPQHF. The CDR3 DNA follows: TGTGCCAGCAGTCCCCGTCAGAAGTCCCTGGACAAAGTACGCCAGCCCCAGCATTTT.

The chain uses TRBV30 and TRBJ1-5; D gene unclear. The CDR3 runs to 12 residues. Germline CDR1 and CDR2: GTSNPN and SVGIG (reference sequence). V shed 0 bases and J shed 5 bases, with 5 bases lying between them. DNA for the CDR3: TGTGCCTGGAGTGTGGGAGATCAGCCCCAGCATTTT. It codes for CAWSVGDQPQHF. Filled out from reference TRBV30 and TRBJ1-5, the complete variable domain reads SQTIHQWPATLVQPVGSPLSLECTVEGTSNPNLYWYRQAAGRGLQLLFYSVGIGQISSEVPQNLSASRPQDRQFILSSKKLLLSDSGFYLCAWSVGDQPQHFGDGTRLSIL.

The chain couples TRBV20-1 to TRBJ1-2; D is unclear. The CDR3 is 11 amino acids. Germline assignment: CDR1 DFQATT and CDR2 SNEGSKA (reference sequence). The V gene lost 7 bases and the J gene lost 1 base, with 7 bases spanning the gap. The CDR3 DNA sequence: TGCAGTGGGTCTAGTAACTATGGCTACACCTTC. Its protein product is CSGSSNYGYTF.

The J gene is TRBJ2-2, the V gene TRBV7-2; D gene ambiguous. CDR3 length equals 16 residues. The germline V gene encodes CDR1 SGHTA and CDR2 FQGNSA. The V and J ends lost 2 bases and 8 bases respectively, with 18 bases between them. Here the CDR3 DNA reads TGTGCCAGCAGCTTAATAAGAGCACGTATGTCTGGGGAGCTGTTTTTT. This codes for CASSLIRARMSGELFF.

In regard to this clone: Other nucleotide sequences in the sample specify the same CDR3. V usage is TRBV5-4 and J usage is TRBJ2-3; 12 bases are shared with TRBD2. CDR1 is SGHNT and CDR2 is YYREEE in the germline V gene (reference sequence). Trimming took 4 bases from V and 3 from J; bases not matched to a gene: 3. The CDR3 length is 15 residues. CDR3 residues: CASSLGLAGTDTQYF. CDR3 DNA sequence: TGTGCCAGCAGCCTAGGACTAGCGGGGACAGATACGCAGTATTTT.

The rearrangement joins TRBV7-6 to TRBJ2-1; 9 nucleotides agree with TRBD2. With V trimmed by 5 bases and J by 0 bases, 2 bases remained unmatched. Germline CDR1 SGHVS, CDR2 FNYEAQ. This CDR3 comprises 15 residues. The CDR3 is CASSHSGSSYNEQFF. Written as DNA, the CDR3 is TGTGCCAGCAGCCATAGCGGGAGCTCCTACAATGAGCAGTTCTTC.

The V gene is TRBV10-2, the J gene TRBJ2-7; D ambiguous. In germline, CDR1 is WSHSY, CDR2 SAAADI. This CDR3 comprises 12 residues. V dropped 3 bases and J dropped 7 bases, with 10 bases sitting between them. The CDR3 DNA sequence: TGCGCCAGCAGTGATATAGCTTGGGAGCAGTACTTC. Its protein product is CASSDIAWEQYF.

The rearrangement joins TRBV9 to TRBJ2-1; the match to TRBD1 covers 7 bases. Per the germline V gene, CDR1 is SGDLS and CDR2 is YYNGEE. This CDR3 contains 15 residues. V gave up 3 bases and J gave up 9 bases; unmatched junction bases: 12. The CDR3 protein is CASSALGTQGSEQFF. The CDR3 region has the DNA TGTGCCAGCAGCGCCCTCGGGACACAGGGGAGTGAGCAGTTCTTC.

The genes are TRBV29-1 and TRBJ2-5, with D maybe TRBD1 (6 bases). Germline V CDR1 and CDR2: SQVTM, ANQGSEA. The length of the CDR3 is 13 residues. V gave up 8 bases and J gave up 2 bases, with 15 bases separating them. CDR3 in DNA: TGCAGCACCGATGTCAGGGGTCAAGAGACCCAGTACTTC. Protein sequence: CSTDVRGQETQYF. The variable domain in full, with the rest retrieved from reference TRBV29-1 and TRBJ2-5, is SAVISQKPSRDICQRGTSLTIQCQVDSQVTMMFWYRQQPGQSLTLIATANQGSEATYESGFVIDKFPISRPNLTFSTLTVSNMSPEDSSIYLCSTDVRGQETQYFGPGTRLLVL.

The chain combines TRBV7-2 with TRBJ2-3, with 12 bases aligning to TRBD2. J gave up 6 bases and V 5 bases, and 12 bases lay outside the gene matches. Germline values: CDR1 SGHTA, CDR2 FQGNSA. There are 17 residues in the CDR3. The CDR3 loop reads CASSPRGLAGGGDTQYF. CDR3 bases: TGTGCCAGCAGCCCAAGGGGCCTAGCGGGAGGGGGTGATACGCAGTATTTT.

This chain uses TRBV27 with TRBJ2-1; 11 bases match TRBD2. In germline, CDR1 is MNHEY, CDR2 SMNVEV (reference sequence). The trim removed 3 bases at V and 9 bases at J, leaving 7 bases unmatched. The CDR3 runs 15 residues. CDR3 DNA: TGTGCCAGCAGTTTGACTAGCGGGGACCAGGGTGAGCAGTTCTTC. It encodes CASSLTSGDQGEQFF.

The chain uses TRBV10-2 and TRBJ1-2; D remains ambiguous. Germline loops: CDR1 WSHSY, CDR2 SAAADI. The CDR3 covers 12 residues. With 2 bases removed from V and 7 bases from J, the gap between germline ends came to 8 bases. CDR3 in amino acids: CASSERGFGYTF. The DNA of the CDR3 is TGCGCCAGCAGTGAGCGGGGTTTTGGCTACACCTTC.

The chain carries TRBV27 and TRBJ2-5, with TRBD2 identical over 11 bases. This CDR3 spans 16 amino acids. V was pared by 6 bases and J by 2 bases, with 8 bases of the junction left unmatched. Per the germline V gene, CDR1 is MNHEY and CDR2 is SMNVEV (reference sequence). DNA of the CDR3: TGTGCCAGCAGCCGAGGGACTAGCGGTATACAAGAGACCCAGTACTTC. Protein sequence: CASSRGTSGIQETQYF.

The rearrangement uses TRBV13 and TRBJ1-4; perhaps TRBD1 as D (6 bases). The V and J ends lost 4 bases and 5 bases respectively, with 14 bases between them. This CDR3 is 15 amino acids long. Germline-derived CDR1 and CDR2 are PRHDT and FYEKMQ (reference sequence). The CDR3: CASSSRDTLNEKLFF. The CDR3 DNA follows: TGTGCCAGCAGCTCCCGGGACACCCTCAATGAAAAACTGTTTTTT.

The DNA of the CDR3 is TGCGCCAGCAGCCAAGATTCCCCTCGGACAGGGGCCTACGAGCAGTACTTC. Translating it yields CASSQDSPRTGAYEQYF. V usage is TRBV4-3 and J usage is TRBJ2-7; 9 nucleotides agree with TRBD1. The CDR3 extends over 17 amino acids. Germline values: CDR1 LGHNA, CDR2 YSLEER. Unmatched junction bases numbered 8, after V lost 0 bases and J lost 2 bases.

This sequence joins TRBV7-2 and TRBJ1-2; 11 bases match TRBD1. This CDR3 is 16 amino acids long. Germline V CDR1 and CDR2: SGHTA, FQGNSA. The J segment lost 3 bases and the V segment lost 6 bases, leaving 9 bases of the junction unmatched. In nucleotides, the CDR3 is TGTGCCAGCAGTCGCGGACAGGGGGCTCGAGACTATGGCTACACCTTC. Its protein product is CASSRGQGARDYGYTF. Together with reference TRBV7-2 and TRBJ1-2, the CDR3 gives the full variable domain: GAGVSQSPSNKVTEKGKDVELRCDPISGHTALYWYRQSLGQGLEFLIYFQGNSAPDKSGLPSDRFSAERTGGSVSTLTIQRTQQEDSAVYLCASSRGQGARDYGYTFGSGTRLTVV.

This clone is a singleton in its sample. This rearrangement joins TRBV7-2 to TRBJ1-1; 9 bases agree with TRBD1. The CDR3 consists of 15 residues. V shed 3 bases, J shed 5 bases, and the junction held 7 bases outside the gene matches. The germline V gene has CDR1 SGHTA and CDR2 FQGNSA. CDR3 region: CASSFQQGAGTEAFF. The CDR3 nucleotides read TGTGCCAGCAGCTTTCAACAGGGGGCCGGGACTGAAGCTTTCTTT.

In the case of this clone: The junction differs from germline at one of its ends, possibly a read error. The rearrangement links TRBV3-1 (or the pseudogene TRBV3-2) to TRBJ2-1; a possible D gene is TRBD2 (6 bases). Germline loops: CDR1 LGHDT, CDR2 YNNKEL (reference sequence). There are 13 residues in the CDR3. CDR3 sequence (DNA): TGTGCCAGCAGCCCGACAAGGGGAGGCAGGCGGATCTTC. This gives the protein CASSPTRGGRRIF.

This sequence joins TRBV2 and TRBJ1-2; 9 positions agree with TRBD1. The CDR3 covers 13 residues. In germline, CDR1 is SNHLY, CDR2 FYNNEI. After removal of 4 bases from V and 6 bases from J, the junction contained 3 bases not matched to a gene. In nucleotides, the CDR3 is TGTGCCAGCAGTGGGACAGGGGCAGATGGCTACACCTTC. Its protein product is CASSGTGADGYTF. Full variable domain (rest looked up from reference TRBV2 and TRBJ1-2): EPEVTQTPSHQVTQMGQEVILRCVPISNHLYFYWYRQILGQKVEFLVSFYNNEISEKSEIFDDQFSVERPDGSNFTLKIRSTKLEDSAMYFCASSGTGADGYTFGSGTRLTVV.

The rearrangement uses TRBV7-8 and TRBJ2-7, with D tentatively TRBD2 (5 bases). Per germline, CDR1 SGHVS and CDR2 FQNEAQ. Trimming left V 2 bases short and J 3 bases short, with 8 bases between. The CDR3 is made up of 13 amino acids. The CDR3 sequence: CASSLRGNYEQYF. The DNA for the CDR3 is TGTGCCAGCAGCTTAAGAGGGAACTACGAGCAGTACTTC.

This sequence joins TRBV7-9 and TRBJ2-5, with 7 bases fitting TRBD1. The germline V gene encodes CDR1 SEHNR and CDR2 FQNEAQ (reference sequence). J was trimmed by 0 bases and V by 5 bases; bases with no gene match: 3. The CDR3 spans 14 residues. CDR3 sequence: CASSGDSNQETQYF. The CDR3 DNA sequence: TGTGCCAGCAGCGGGGACAGCAACCAAGAGACCCAGTACTTC.

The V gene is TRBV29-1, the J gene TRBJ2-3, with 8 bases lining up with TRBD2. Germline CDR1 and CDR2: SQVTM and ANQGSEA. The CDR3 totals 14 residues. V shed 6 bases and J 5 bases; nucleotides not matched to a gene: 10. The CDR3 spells CSVETSARGDTQYF. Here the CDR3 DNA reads TGCAGCGTGGAGACTAGCGCGAGGGGAGATACGCAGTATTTT.

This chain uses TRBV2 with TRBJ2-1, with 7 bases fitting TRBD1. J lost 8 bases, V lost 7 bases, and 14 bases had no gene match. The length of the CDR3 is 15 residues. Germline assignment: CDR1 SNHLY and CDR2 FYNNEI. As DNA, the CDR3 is TGTGCCAGCACCACCGACAGGGCTTCTCAGGATGAGCAGTTCTTC. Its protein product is CASTTDRASQDEQFF.

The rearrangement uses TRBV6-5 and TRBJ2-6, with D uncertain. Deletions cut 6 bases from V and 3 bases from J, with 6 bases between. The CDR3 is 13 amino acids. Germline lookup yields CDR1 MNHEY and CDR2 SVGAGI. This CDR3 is CASRRGGANVLTF. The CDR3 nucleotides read TGTGCCAGCAGGAGAGGTGGGGCCAACGTCCTGACTTTC.

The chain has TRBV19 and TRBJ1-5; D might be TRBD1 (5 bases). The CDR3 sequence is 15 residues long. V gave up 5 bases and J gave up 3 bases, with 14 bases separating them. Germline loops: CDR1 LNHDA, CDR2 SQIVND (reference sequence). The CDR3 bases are TGTGCCAGTAGTCCGTCGACAGTCGCCAATCAGCCCCAGCATTTT. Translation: CASSPSTVANQPQHF.

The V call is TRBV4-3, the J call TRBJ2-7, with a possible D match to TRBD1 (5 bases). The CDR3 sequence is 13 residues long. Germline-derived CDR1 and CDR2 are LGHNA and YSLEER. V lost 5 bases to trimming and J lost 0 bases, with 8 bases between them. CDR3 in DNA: TGCGCCAGCAGCTATGGGGCCTCCTACGAGCAGTACTTC. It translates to CASSYGASYEQYF.

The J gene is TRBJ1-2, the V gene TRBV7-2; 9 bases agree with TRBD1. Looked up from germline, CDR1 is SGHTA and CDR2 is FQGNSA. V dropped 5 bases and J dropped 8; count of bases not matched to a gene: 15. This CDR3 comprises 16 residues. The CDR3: CASSVKLDRGGKGYTF. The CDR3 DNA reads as TGTGCCAGCAGCGTCAAGCTGGACAGGGGTGGGAAAGGCTACACCTTC. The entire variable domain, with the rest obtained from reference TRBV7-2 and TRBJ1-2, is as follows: GAGVSQSPSNKVTEKGKDVELRCDPISGHTALYWYRQSLGQGLEFLIYFQGNSAPDKSGLPSDRFSAERTGGSVSTLTIQRTQQEDSAVYLCASSVKLDRGGKGYTFGSGTRLTVV.

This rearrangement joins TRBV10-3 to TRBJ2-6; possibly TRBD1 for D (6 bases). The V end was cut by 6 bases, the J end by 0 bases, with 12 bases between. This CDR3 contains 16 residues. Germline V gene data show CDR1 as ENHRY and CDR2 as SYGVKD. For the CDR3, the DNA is TGTGCCATCAGACCCGGGACATACTCTGGGGCCAACGTCCTGACTTTC. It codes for CAIRPGTYSGANVLTF.

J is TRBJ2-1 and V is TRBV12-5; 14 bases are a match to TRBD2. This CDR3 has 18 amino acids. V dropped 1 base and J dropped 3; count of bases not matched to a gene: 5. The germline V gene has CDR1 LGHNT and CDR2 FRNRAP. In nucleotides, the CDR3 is TGTGCTAGTGGTTTGGGGGGACTAGCGGGAGTGGACTACAATGAGCAGTTCTTC. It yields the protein CASGLGGLAGVDYNEQFF. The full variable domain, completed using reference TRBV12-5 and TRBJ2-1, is DARVTQTPRHKVTEMGQEVTMRCQPILGHNTVFWYRQTMMQGLELLAYFRNRAPLDDSGMPKDRFSAEMPDATLATLKIQPSEPRDSAVYFCASGLGGLAGVDYNEQFFGPGTRLTVL.